The rows below give T cell receptor beta chains drawn from one sample of a study of cytomegalovirus exposure and HLA in healthy donors. Some clones are missing from TCRdb's copy, which holds only in-frame ones; the method was immunoSEQ multiplex PCR. The table shows 100,000 to 120,000 clones, with 76% occurring only once. Sequenced: PBMCs. Receptor source: a young man in good health and CMV-seropositive. CDR3s include the opening cysteine and the closing phenylalanine or tryptophan. A D gene is named only where the DNA matches it firmly. Clone sizes are given selectively: once, few, many, or a class where the clone is expanded.

CDR3 DNA	CDR3 protein	V gene	J gene	D gene	clone size
TGTGCCACCAGCAGAGGGGAGACAGGGACCGAAGCTTTCTTT	CATSRGETGTEAFF	TRBV15	TRBJ1-1	TRBD1	.
TGTGCCAGCAGTTTGACAGGGACTAGCACAGATACGCAGTATTTT	CASSLTGTSTDTQYF	TRBV28	TRBJ2-3	.	.
TGTGCCAGCTCGGACTTCACCTACGAGCAGTACTTC	CASSDFTYEQYF	TRBV2	TRBJ2-7	.	few
TGTGCCAGCAGCTCGGCCGCGGGGGTCCACTTC	CASSSAAGVHF	TRBV11-1	TRBJ2-5	TRBD2	.
TGTGCCAGCAGCTTGGGGGAGAGCGGGGGCGTACTGTTCTTC	CASSLGESGGVLFF	TRBV5-6	TRBJ2-1	TRBD2	once
TGTGCCAGCACCACAGGACAGGTGCGTCTCGGGGAGCTGTTTTTT	CASTTGQVRLGELFF	TRBV28	TRBJ2-2	TRBD1	.
TGTGCCAGCAGTTACGACAGGAACTATGGCTACACCTTC	CASSYDRNYGYTF	TRBV6-5	TRBJ1-2	.	.
TGTGCCAGCAGCTCCTTCCCGGGGGGGACAGATACGCAGTATTTT	CASSSFPGGTDTQYF	TRBV7-3	TRBJ2-3	TRBD2	.
TGTGCCACCAGTCCGGGACAGGCGACCTACGAGCAGTACTTC	CATSPGQATYEQYF	TRBV15	TRBJ2-7	TRBD1	.
TGTGCCAGTGCCGATGTTGGGGGGAGGTTGTTGTTTTTT	CASADVGGRLLFF	TRBV19	TRBJ2-2	.	once
TGCGCCAGCAGCTTGGTTGGACAGGGACCAGATACGCAGTATTTT	CASSLVGQGPDTQYF	TRBV5-1	TRBJ2-3	TRBD1	.
TGTGCCAGCAGTTATCCCGACAACAGGGGAAGATATGGCTACACCTTC	CASSYPDNRGRYGYTF	TRBV28	TRBJ1-2	TRBD1	.
TGTGCCAGCAGCTCCCTCGGGGGGGCAGGGGGCTACACCTTC	CASSSLGGAGGYTF	TRBV9	TRBJ1-2	.	.
TGTGCCAGCAGTTGGACAAGAGTGGGAGAGCAGTACTTC	CASSWTRVGEQYF	TRBV27	TRBJ2-7	.	.
TGTGCCTGGAGCCGGACTAGCGGGAGCTCCTACAATGAGCAGTTCTTC	CAWSRTSGSSYNEQFF	TRBV30	TRBJ2-1	TRBD2	.
TGCGCCAGCAGCCAAGATCCCCCTGGACAGGGGGCGCGTACGCAGTATTTT	CASSQDPPGQGARTQYF	TRBV4-1	TRBJ2-3	TRBD1	.
TGTGCCAGCAGCACGCGCTCCGCGGGGGGTGCTGAGCAGTTCTTC	CASSTRSAGGAEQFF	TRBV11-1	TRBJ2-1	TRBD2	.
TGTGCCAGCCGCTACGGGAGAGGGCTCGACGAGCAGTACTTC	CASRYGRGLDEQYF	TRBV5-4	TRBJ2-7	.	once
TGCGCCAGCAGTCAATTAGAGCCTAGCGCGAACACCGGGGAGCTGTTTTTT	CASSQLEPSANTGELFF	TRBV23-1	TRBJ2-2	.	.
TGTGCCAGCAGCTCGGCACAGGGCGGCACAGATACGCAGTATTTT	CASSSAQGGTDTQYF	TRBV7-9	TRBJ2-3	.	.
TGTGCCAGCGGTTCTAGCGGGGGTGAAGATACGCAGTATTTT	CASGSSGGEDTQYF	TRBV2	TRBJ2-3	TRBD2	.
TGTGCCAGCAGTGAAGTTCGGGGATCCTACGAGCAGTACTTC	CASSEVRGSYEQYF	TRBV6-1	TRBJ2-7	.	.
TGTGCCAGCTCACTTCACAGGGGTTCAGAAGAAAAACTGTTTTTT	CASSLHRGSEEKLFF	TRBV18	TRBJ1-4	TRBD1	.
TGTGCCAGCACCGCGGGCGGGGGGGGCACAGATACGCAGTATTTT	CASTAGGGGTDTQYF	TRBV7-6	TRBJ2-3	TRBD2	.
TGTGCCAGCAGCTTTAAGGGACAGGGATCTGGAAACACCATATATTTT	CASSFKGQGSGNTIYF	TRBV7-9	TRBJ1-3	TRBD1	.
TGCGCCAGCAGCCCCCGGACAGGGCAAACCAGCGACTATGGCTACACCTTC	CASSPRTGQTSDYGYTF	TRBV4-1	TRBJ1-2	TRBD1	.
TGTGCCAGCAGCGTCTACGGGGGGGTTAATGAGCAGTTCTTC	CASSVYGGVNEQFF	TRBV9	TRBJ2-1	TRBD2	.
TGTGCCAAGGGGGGGGGAGGAAATTCACCCCTCCACTTT	CAKGGGGNSPLHF	TRBV21-1	TRBJ1-6	.	once
TGTGCCTGGAGTGAAGTAGCGGGGCAAGAGACCCAGTACTTC	CAWSEVAGQETQYF	TRBV30	TRBJ2-5	TRBD2	few